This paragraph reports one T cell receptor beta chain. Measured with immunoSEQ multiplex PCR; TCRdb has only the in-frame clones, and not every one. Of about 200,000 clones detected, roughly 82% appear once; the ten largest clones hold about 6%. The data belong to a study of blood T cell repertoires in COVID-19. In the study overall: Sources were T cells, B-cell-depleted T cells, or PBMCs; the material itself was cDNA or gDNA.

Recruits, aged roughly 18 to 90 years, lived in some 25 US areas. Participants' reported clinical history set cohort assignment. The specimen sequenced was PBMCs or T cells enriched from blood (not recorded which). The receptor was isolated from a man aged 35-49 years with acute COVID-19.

CDR3 protein: CASSPGLAGVGGANVLTF. The CDR3, as DNA: TGCGCCAGCAGTCCGGGACTAGCGGGAGTCGGTGGGGCCAACGTCCTGACTTTC. The chain employs TRBV10-2 and TRBJ2-6; 14 bases are shared with TRBD2. Germline V gene sequence: CDR1 WSHSY, CDR2 SAAADI. The CDR3 extends over 18 amino acids. Trimming cost V 5 bases and J 3 bases; bases outside gene matches: 6.